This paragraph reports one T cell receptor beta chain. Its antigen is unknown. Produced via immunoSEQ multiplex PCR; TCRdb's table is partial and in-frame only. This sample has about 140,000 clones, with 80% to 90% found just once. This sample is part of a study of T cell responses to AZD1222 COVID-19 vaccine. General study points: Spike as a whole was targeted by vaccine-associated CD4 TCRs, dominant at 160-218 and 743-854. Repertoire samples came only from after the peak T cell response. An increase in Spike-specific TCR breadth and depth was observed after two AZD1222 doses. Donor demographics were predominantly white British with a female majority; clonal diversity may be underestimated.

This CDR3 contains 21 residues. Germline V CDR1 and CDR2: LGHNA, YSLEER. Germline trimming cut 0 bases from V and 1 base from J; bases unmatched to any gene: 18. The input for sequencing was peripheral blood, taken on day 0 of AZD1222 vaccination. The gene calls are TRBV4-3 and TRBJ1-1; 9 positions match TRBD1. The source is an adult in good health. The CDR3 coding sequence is TGCGCCAGCAGCCAAGATTGGAAGGCGGGGACAGGGAATTCTCAGAACACTGAAGCTTTCTTT. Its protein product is CASSQDWKAGTGNSQNTEAFF.